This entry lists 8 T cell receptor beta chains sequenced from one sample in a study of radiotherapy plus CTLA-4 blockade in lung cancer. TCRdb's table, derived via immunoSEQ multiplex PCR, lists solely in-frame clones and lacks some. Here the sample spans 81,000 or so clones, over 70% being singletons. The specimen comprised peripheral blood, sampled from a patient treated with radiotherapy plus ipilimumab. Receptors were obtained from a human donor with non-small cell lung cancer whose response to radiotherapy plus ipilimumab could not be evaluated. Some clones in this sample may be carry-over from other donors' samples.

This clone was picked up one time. The CDR3 loop is CASSPLAASYNEQFF. The DNA of the CDR3 is TGTGCCAGCAGTCCGCTAGCCGCCTCCTACAATGAGCAGTTCTTC. The chain carries TRBV28 and TRBJ2-1; possible D gene TRBD2, 5 bases. This CDR3 contains 15 residues. Germline V gives CDR1 MDHEN, CDR2 SYDVKM. Trimming took 5 bases from V and 0 from J, leaving 11 bases between them.

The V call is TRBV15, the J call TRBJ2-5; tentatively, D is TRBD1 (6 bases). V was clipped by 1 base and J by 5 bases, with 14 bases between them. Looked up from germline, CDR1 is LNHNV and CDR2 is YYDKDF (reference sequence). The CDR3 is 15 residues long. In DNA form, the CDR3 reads TGTGCCACCAGCAGAGGAAGGGACACCCTTGAGACCCAGTACTTC. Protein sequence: CATSRGRDTLETQYF.

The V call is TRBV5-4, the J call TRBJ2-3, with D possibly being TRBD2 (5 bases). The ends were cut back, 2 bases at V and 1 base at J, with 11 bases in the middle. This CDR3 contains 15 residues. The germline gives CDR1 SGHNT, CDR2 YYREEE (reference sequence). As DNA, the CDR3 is TGTGCCAGCAGCTTTGTTTACGGGGGCACAGATACGCAGTATTTT. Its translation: CASSFVYGGTDTQYF.

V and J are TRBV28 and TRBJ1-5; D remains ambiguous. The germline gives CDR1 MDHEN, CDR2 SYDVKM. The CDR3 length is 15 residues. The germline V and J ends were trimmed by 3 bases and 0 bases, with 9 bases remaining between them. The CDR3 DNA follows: TGTGCCAGCAGTTTCATACGGGGTAGCAATCAGCCCCAGCATTTT. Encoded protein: CASSFIRGSNQPQHF.

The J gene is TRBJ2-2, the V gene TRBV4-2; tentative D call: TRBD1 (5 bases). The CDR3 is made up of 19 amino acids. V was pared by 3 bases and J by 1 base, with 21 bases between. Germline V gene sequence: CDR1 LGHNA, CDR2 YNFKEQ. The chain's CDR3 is CASSQEDLETVRNTGELFF. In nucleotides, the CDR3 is TGTGCCAGCAGCCAGGAAGACCTTGAGACAGTTCGGAACACCGGGGAGCTGTTTTTT.

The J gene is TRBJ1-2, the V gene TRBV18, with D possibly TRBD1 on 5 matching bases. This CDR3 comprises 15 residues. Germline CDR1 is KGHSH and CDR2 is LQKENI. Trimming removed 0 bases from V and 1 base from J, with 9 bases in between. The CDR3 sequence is CASSPPGGGNYGYTF. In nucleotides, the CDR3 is TGTGCCAGCTCACCACCGGGGGGTGGTAACTATGGCTACACCTTC.

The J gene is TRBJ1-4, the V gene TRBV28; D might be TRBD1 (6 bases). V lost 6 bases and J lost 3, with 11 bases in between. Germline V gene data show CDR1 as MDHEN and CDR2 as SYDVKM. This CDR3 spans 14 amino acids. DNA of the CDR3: TGTGCCAGCAGCCGACCAGGGGCTAATGAAAAACTGTTTTTT. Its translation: CASSRPGANEKLFF.

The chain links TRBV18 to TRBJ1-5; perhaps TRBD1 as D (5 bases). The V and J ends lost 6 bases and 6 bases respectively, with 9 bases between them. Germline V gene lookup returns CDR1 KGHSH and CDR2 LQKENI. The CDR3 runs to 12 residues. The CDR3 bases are TGTGCCAGCTCGGAGGGGACTCAGCCCCAGCATTTT. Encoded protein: CASSEGTQPQHF.